The 22 T cell receptor beta chains given below trace back to one sample, sequenced in a study of blood T cell repertoires in COVID-19. The table came from immunoSEQ multiplex PCR; TCRdb's copy has only in-frame clones and leaves some out. Among about 100,000 clones listed, about two thirds were seen once. Sequencing used peripheral blood. The receptors were gathered from a woman in her 40s with acute or convalescent COVID-19.

V gene TRBV12-3 or TRBV12-4 combines with J gene TRBJ1-5; D remains ambiguous. V was shortened by 3 bases and J by 6 bases, with 6 bases between the two germline ends. The CDR3 covers 12 residues. The CDR3 sequence is CASSFDFQPQHF. DNA of the CDR3: TGTGCCAGCAGTTTTGACTTTCAGCCCCAGCATTTT.

This clone was seen a few times. CDR3 sequence (DNA): TGTGCCTGGAGTGTACAATCTGGGACAGGGGGTTGGGGAGAGACCCAGTACTTC. Protein product: CAWSVQSGTGGWGETQYF. The rearrangement links TRBV30 to TRBJ2-5, with TRBD1 identical over 11 bases. The V gene's germline CDR1 is GTSNPN and CDR2 SVGIG (reference sequence). Unmatched junction bases numbered 13, after V lost 0 bases and J lost 4 bases. CDR3 length: 18 amino acids.

In this sample, this clone turned up a few times. The chain employs TRBV6-2 or TRBV6-3 and TRBJ2-2, with D unclear. The V gene's germline CDR1 is MNHEY and CDR2 SVGEGT. The CDR3 is 16 amino acids. V lost 5 bases, J lost 4 bases, and 17 bases lay in between. CDR3 coding DNA: TGTGCCAGCAGTCCCGCTCGCGGCGGTGCCACCGGGGAGCTGTTTTTT. Its protein product is CASSPARGGATGELFF.

Remarks on this clone: Different DNA sequences within this sample yield the same CDR3. The chain uses TRBV5-1 and TRBJ1-4; TRBD1 might be the D (5 bases). This CDR3 contains 14 residues. Per the germline V gene, CDR1 is SGHRS and CDR2 is YFSETQ. V lost 1 base, J lost 3 bases, and 7 bases lay in between. CDR3 in amino acids: CASSLQGPNEKLFF. CDR3 coding DNA: TGCGCCAGCAGCTTGCAGGGTCCTAATGAAAAACTGTTTTTT.

The chain uses TRBV4-3 and TRBJ1-1; a weak D match, TRBD1 (5 bases). CDR3 length equals 14 residues. Trimming shortened V by 8 bases and J by 5 bases, and 18 bases separated the two germline ends. Germline V CDR1 and CDR2: LGHNA, YSLEER. CDR3 protein: CASSPVGGVTEAFF. The CDR3 DNA sequence: TGCGCCAGCTCCCCGGTCGGGGGAGTGACTGAAGCTTTCTTT.

The V and J genes are TRBV6-5 and TRBJ1-4, with D unresolved. This CDR3 has 14 residues. The V gene lost 7 bases and the J gene lost 5 bases, with 14 bases spanning the gap. The germline gives CDR1 MNHEY, CDR2 SVGAGI. In DNA, the CDR3 is TGTGCCAGCACTGGGAGGGATCAGAATGAAAAACTGTTTTTT. It codes for CASTGRDQNEKLFF.

This clone has only one observation. The germline gene is not matched at one end of the junction; a read error may be the cause. This rearrangement joins TRBV2 to TRBJ2-2, with D perhaps TRBD1 (5 bases). The CDR3 spans 16 residues. The germline V gene has CDR1 SNHLY and CDR2 FYNNEI. CDR3 nucleotides: TGTGCCAGCAGCGAAGTCCGAATAGACAGAGCCGGGGAGCTGTTTTTT. It translates to CASSEVRIDRAGELFF. The full variable domain, rest sourced from reference TRBV2 and TRBJ2-2, is EPEVTQTPSHQVTQMGQEVILRCVPISNHLYFYWYRQILGQKVEFLVSFYNNEISEKSEIFDDQFSVERPDGSNFTLKIRSTKLEDSAMYFCASSEVRIDRAGELFFGEGSRLTVL.

The V and J genes are TRBV24-1 and TRBJ1-6; D is undetermined. V lost 7 bases and J lost 7, with 10 bases in between. Germline assignment: CDR1 KGHDR and CDR2 SFDVKD. There are 13 residues in the CDR3. For the CDR3, the DNA is TGTGCCACCAGAGAGGCTGGGAATTCACCCCTCCACTTT. This sequence encodes CATREAGNSPLHF.

The chain uses TRBV28 and TRBJ1-5; no firm D call. The ends were cut back, 2 bases at V and 2 bases at J, with 10 bases in the middle. Germline V lookup: CDR1 MDHEN, CDR2 SYDVKM. The CDR3 runs to 15 residues. The CDR3 region is CASSLGGNGNQPQHF. Written as DNA, the CDR3 is TGTGCCAGCAGTTTAGGCGGGAATGGCAATCAGCCCCAGCATTTT.

The chain couples TRBV5-6 to TRBJ1-2; TRBD1 aligns across 9 bases. Germline values: CDR1 SGHDT, CDR2 YYEEEE. V shed 3 bases, J shed 5 bases, and the junction held 5 bases outside the gene matches. This CDR3 has 14 amino acids. DNA for the CDR3: TGTGCCAGCAGCTCGACCGGGACAGGGTATGGCTACACCTTC. Protein: CASSSTGTGYGYTF.

The rearrangement joins TRBV11-2 to TRBJ2-1; tentatively, D is TRBD2 (7 bases). CDR1 is SGHAT, CDR2 FQNNGV, per germline. Trimming shortened V by 3 bases and J by 4 bases, and 19 bases separated the two germline ends. The CDR3 spans 17 residues. CDR3 protein: CASSLLVGGGPYNEQFF. CDR3 nucleotide sequence: TGTGCCAGCAGCTTGCTGGTAGGGGGGGGGCCATACAATGAGCAGTTCTTC.

V usage is TRBV10-3 and J usage is TRBJ1-1; D ambiguous. The V and J ends lost 6 bases and 1 base respectively, with 12 bases between them. The CDR3 extends over 14 amino acids. The germline V gene encodes CDR1 ENHRY and CDR2 SYGVKD. In nucleotides, the CDR3 is TGTGCCATCAGGCAGCGGCAGGAGAACACTGAAGCTTTCTTT. It yields the protein CAIRQRQENTEAFF.

In nucleotides, the CDR3 is TGTGCCAGCAGCCGCCGAGGTAACCAAGAGACCCAGTACTTC. The encoded protein is CASSRRGNQETQYF. This rearrangement joins TRBV3-1 (or the pseudogene TRBV3-2) to TRBJ2-5, with no clear D. This CDR3 contains 14 residues. Germline assignment: CDR1 LGHDT and CDR2 YNNKEL (reference sequence). Trimming shortened V by 4 bases and J by 0 bases, and 9 bases separated the two germline ends.

This chain connects TRBV27 to TRBJ2-7; 9 nucleotides align to TRBD1. Germline trimming cut 3 bases from V and 3 bases from J; bases unmatched to any gene: 6. This CDR3 region has 15 residues. Germline CDR1 and CDR2: MNHEY and SMNVEV (reference sequence). CDR3 protein: CASSFWDRANYEQYF. As DNA, the CDR3 is TGTGCCAGCAGTTTTTGGGACAGGGCCAACTACGAGCAGTACTTC.

This clone was seen repeatedly, ten times or more. This CDR3 is CASSLYDQPQHF. The CDR3 region has the DNA TGTGCCAGCAGCTTATATGATCAGCCCCAGCATTTT. The genes are TRBV7-9 and TRBJ1-5; D is undetermined. V was pared by 2 bases and J by 5 bases, with 4 bases between. The germline V gene encodes CDR1 SEHNR and CDR2 FQNEAQ (reference sequence). CDR3 size: 12 residues.

The chain joins TRBV7-2 to TRBJ1-6, with a possible D match to TRBD1 (6 bases). The V end lost 6 bases, the J end lost 2 bases, and 14 bases lay between the germline ends. This CDR3 contains 16 residues. CDR1 SGHTA and CDR2 FQGNSA come from the germline V gene. Here the CDR3 DNA reads TGTGCCAGCAGTTCGACAGGCCCGGCCTATAATTCACCCCTCCACTTT. Translated, it gives CASSSTGPAYNSPLHF.

The rearrangement uses TRBV6-5 and TRBJ2-5, with 7 positions matching TRBD1. Germline assignment: CDR1 MNHEY and CDR2 SVGAGI. The CDR3 length is 11 residues. Losses at the gene ends were 7 bases for V and 5 bases for J; bases not matched to a gene: 1. CDR3 residues: CASKQGETQYF. DNA of the CDR3: TGTGCCAGCAAACAGGGGGAGACCCAGTACTTC.

V usage is TRBV11-2 and J usage is TRBJ2-2; TRBD2 aligns across 9 bases. CDR1 and CDR2 (germline): SGHAT, FQNNGV. The CDR3 totals 16 residues. The V gene end was trimmed by 10 bases and the J gene end by 2 bases; junction bases not matched to a gene: 11. CDR3 nucleotide sequence: TGTGCCACCAAGCTTCAGCTAGCGGGAAACACCGGGGAGCTGTTTTTT. Translation gives CATKLQLAGNTGELFF.

The chain has TRBV6-5 and TRBJ1-1; D ambiguous. The CDR3 contains 12 residues. With 7 bases removed from V and 0 bases from J, the gap between germline ends came to 6 bases. CDR1 and CDR2 (germline): MNHEY, SVGAGI. The CDR3 DNA reads as TGTGCCAGCAAGGAGGTGAACACTGAAGCTTTCTTT. This codes for CASKEVNTEAFF.

The V call is TRBV5-1, the J call TRBJ2-7, with 9 bases lining up with TRBD1. Germline V gene lookup returns CDR1 SGHRS and CDR2 YFSETQ. Trimming cost V 6 bases and J 0 bases; bases outside gene matches: 16. The CDR3 is made up of 18 amino acids. CDR3 DNA sequence: TGCGCCAGCATCCAGGGCCGGGACAGGGTAAAGTTCTCCTACGAGCAGTACTTC. Residues: CASIQGRDRVKFSYEQYF.

This clone was seen more than once but under ten times. This chain joins TRBV30 and TRBJ1-4; D unresolved. Per the germline V gene, CDR1 is GTSNPN and CDR2 is SVGIG (reference sequence). V lost 1 base to trimming and J lost 12 bases, with 9 bases between them. This CDR3 has 11 amino acids. CDR3 sequence (DNA): TGTGCCTGGAGTGGCCCACTAGAACTGTTTTTT. Its translation: CAWSGPLELFF.

This clone was found a few times. The chain uses TRBV10-1 and TRBJ1-3; possibly TRBD1 for D (6 bases). This CDR3 contains 16 residues. Germline V gives CDR1 WNHNN, CDR2 SYGVQD (reference sequence). Trimming took off 6 bases at V and 2 bases at J, with 17 bases between the two ends. This chain's CDR3 is CASRAKLQGPGNTIYF. The CDR3, as DNA: TGCGCCAGCAGAGCAAAGCTACAGGGACCTGGAAACACCATATATTTT.